Presented here are 15 T cell receptor beta chains from one specimen sequenced in a study of blood T cell repertoires in COVID-19. The assay was immunoSEQ multiplex PCR, and TCRdb's table has in-frame clones only and misses some. The table shows about 110,000 clones, with 84% occurring only once. The sequencing sample was made of peripheral blood. These receptors all come from a human donor in a cohort sampled during active COVID-19.

This clone occurred a few times. V is TRBV28 and J is TRBJ1-5; possible D gene TRBD1, 6 bases. Per germline, CDR1 MDHEN and CDR2 SYDVKM. This CDR3 is 13 amino acids long. Trimming stripped 10 bases from V and 7 bases from J, with 17 bases between. Here the CDR3 reads CATLQGLGQPQHF. The DNA for the CDR3 is TGTGCCACCCTACAGGGTTTAGGGCAGCCCCAGCATTTT. The entire variable domain, with the rest obtained from reference TRBV28 and TRBJ1-5, is as follows: DVKVTQSSRYLVKRTGEKVFLECVQDMDHENMFWYRQDPGLGLRLIYFSYDVKMKEKGDIPEGYSVSREKKERFSLILESASTNQTSMYLCATLQGLGQPQHFGDGTRLSIL.

This chain connects TRBV23-1 to TRBJ2-3; D perhaps matches TRBD2 (7 bases). TRBV23-1 belongs to the ORF category, with a function that is uncertain. With 4 bases removed from V and 1 base from J, the gap between germline ends came to 15 bases. The CDR3 length is 16 residues. DNA of the CDR3: TGCGCCAGCAGTCTGGGGGGGCGGTTGGGCACAGATACGCAGTATTTT. This codes for CASSLGGRLGTDTQYF.

This chain connects TRBV7-2 to TRBJ1-2, with 8 positions matching TRBD1. This CDR3 has 16 amino acids. Germline CDR1 SGHTA, CDR2 FQGNSA. J lost 3 bases, V lost 4 bases, and 10 bases had no gene match. The CDR3 DNA reads as TGTGCCAGCAGCTCGGACAGGGAGAGAGGGGACTATGGCTACACCTTC. Translated, it gives CASSSDRERGDYGYTF.

The rearrangement joins TRBV11-3 to TRBJ2-3; TRBD2 matches 8 bases. The V segment lost 8 bases and the J segment 2 bases; nucleotides outside the gene matches: 9. This CDR3 has 15 amino acids. CDR1 and CDR2 (germline): SGHNT, YENEEA. CDR3 nucleotides: TGTGCCAGCCTCCGGAGTAGCGGGGCCACAGATACGCAGTATTTT. Protein: CASLRSSGATDTQYF.

J is TRBJ2-3 and V is TRBV28; 11 bases line up with TRBD2. The ends lost 4 bases at V and 4 bases at J; junction bases unmatched: 7. Per germline, CDR1 MDHEN and CDR2 SYDVKM. The CDR3 is 16 residues long. CDR3 coding DNA: TGTGCCAGCAGTTACTCTCCGGGACTAGCGGCAGATACGCAGTATTTT. Protein sequence: CASSYSPGLAADTQYF.

The rearrangement joins TRBV6-5 to TRBJ2-5; 9 bases align to TRBD1. The CDR3 extends over 16 amino acids. The trim removed 2 bases at V and 2 bases at J, leaving 6 bases unmatched. CDR1 is MNHEY and CDR2 is SVGAGI in the germline V gene. The CDR3 region is CASSYPRGQGQETQYF. CDR3 coding DNA: TGTGCCAGCAGTTACCCAAGGGGACAGGGACAAGAGACCCAGTACTTC.

The chain carries TRBV4-2 and TRBJ2-3; D gene ambiguous. Germline V gives CDR1 LGHNA, CDR2 YNFKEQ. V dropped 0 bases and J dropped 2 bases, with 12 bases sitting between them. CDR3 length: 16 amino acids. The CDR3 loop reads CASSQDAATYTDTQYF. The CDR3 coding sequence is TGTGCCAGCAGCCAAGATGCAGCGACGTACACAGATACGCAGTATTTT.

The rearrangement joins TRBV5-8 to TRBJ1-5; no clear D. Germline loops: CDR1 SGHTS, CDR2 YDEGEE. The CDR3 totals 16 residues. The V end was cut by 5 bases, the J end by 0 bases, with 15 bases between. The CDR3 spells CASSTGSTYSNQPQHF. Written as DNA, the CDR3 is TGTGCCAGCAGTACGGGGAGCACCTATAGCAATCAGCCCCAGCATTTT.

V and J are TRBV27 and TRBJ2-3; 7 nucleotides match TRBD2. Germline V gene lookup returns CDR1 MNHEY and CDR2 SMNVEV (reference sequence). The CDR3 covers 17 residues. V gave up 3 bases and J gave up 0 bases; unmatched junction bases: 9. CDR3 region: CASSFLLASGSTDTQYF. The CDR3 DNA follows: TGTGCCAGCAGTTTCCTCCTGGCTAGCGGTAGCACAGATACGCAGTATTTT.

The chain links TRBV7-2 to TRBJ2-7, with TRBD2 identical over 8 bases. This CDR3 comprises 15 residues. The trim removed 4 bases at V and 2 bases at J, leaving 7 bases unmatched. Per germline, CDR1 SGHTA and CDR2 FQGNSA. DNA for the CDR3: TGTGCCAGCAGCTCTGGACTAGCCAACGCCTACGAGCAGTACTTC. This translates into CASSSGLANAYEQYF.

This sequence joins TRBV5-1 and TRBJ1-2; D gene uncertain. Deletions cut 0 bases from V and 1 base from J, with 10 bases between. Germline V gene data show CDR1 as SGHRS and CDR2 as YFSETQ. CDR3 size: 15 residues. Written as DNA, the CDR3 is TGCGCCAGCAGCTTGGAACCGTCGGGTAACTATGGCTACACCTTC. It specifies CASSLEPSGNYGYTF.

The chain links TRBV5-4 to TRBJ2-1; a possible D gene is TRBD2 (6 bases). This CDR3 has 16 residues. Germline CDR1 is SGHNT and CDR2 is YYREEE (reference sequence). Trimming stripped 1 base from V and 5 bases from J, with 16 bases between. CDR3 amino acids: CASSLTAGRPDNEQFF. CDR3 coding DNA: TGTGCCAGCAGCTTGACAGCGGGCCGCCCGGACAATGAGCAGTTCTTC.

The J gene is TRBJ2-2, the V gene TRBV6-5; D is ambiguous. There are 13 residues in the CDR3. The V gene lost 6 bases and the J gene lost 3 bases, with 8 bases spanning the gap. CDR1 is MNHEY and CDR2 is SVGAGI in the germline V gene. The CDR3 coding sequence is TGTGCCAGCAGCTCGTCGTACACCGGGGAGCTGTTTTTT. Amino acids: CASSSSYTGELFF.

The rearrangement uses TRBV7-9 and TRBJ2-3; D is undetermined. The germline V gene has CDR1 SEHNR and CDR2 FQNEAQ (reference sequence). The CDR3 length is 14 residues. Trimming cost V 4 bases and J 0 bases, with 8 bases left between them. The CDR3 is CASSSTFSTDTQYF. CDR3 DNA sequence: TGTGCCAGCAGCTCTACTTTTAGCACAGATACGCAGTATTTT.

The chain uses TRBV11-2 and TRBJ1-3; D is possibly TRBD1 (5 bases). V lost 0 bases and J lost 0, with 12 bases in between. The CDR3 totals 17 residues. Germline CDR1 is SGHAT and CDR2 is FQNNGV. The CDR3 loop is CASSLEQQGFSGNTIYF. CDR3 sequence (DNA): TGTGCCAGCAGCTTAGAACAGCAGGGATTCTCTGGAAACACCATATATTTT.